A single sample is the source of the 14 T cell receptor beta chains below, sequenced in a study of blood T cell repertoires in COVID-19. Only in-frame clones appear in the TCRdb table, and some are missing; sequencing was by immunoSEQ multiplex PCR. The profile shows hundreds of thousands of clones, 80% to 90% of them singletons. The specimen was PBMCs or T cells enriched from blood (not recorded which). These TCRs come from a woman aged 45-65 years with acute COVID-19.

The genes are TRBV18 and TRBJ2-1; TRBD2 matches 15 bases. CDR3 length: 16 amino acids. CDR1 KGHSH and CDR2 LQKENI come from the germline V gene. V dropped 3 bases and J dropped 6; count of bases not matched to a gene: 3. CDR3 nucleotides: TGTGCCAGCTCACCCCCGGGACTAGCGGGGGGCAATGAGCAGTTCTTC. Translating it yields CASSPPGLAGGNEQFF. The complete variable domain, with remaining parts taken from reference TRBV18 and TRBJ2-1, reads NAGVMQNPRHLVRRRGQEARLRCSPMKGHSHVYWYRQLPEEGLKFMVYLQKENIIDESGMPKERFSAEFPKEGPSILRIQQVVRGDSAAYFCASSPPGLAGGNEQFFGPGTRLTVL.

This chain joins TRBV12-3 or TRBV12-4 and TRBJ1-2; possible D gene TRBD1, 6 bases. There are 13 residues in the CDR3. V lost 10 bases, J lost 5 bases, and 17 bases lay in between. CDR3 loop: CATGAVEGYGYTF. The DNA for the CDR3 is TGTGCCACAGGGGCTGTGGAAGGGTATGGCTACACCTTC.

This rearrangement joins TRBV30 to TRBJ2-7, with TRBD2 as a possible D gene (7 bases). Germline V lookup: CDR1 GTSNPN, CDR2 SVGIG (reference sequence). V dropped 2 bases and J dropped 3 bases, with 11 bases sitting between them. The CDR3 sequence is 13 residues long. This chain's CDR3 is CAWSRGGLYEQYF. Here the CDR3 DNA reads TGTGCCTGGAGTAGGGGGGGGCTCTACGAGCAGTACTTC.

This chain uses TRBV7-2 with TRBJ1-6; 7 bases fit TRBD1. The CDR3 runs 15 residues. J gave up 7 bases and V 5 bases, and 8 bases lay outside the gene matches. Germline V CDR1 and CDR2: SGHTA, FQGNSA. The CDR3 DNA reads TGTGCCAGCAGCACCCGACAGGGTTTCAATTCACCCCTCCACTTT. This encodes CASSTRQGFNSPLHF.

V is TRBV18 and J is TRBJ2-5; D perhaps matches TRBD1 (6 bases). Germline CDR1 and CDR2: KGHSH and LQKENI. The CDR3 is made up of 15 amino acids. The ends were cut back, 3 bases at V and 5 bases at J, with 16 bases in the middle. CDR3 coding DNA: TGTGCCAGCTCACCTAGGACAGATCTTGCCGAGACCCAGTACTTC. As protein: CASSPRTDLAETQYF. The full variable domain, with the rest looked up from reference TRBV18 and TRBJ2-5, is NAGVMQNPRHLVRRRGQEARLRCSPMKGHSHVYWYRQLPEEGLKFMVYLQKENIIDESGMPKERFSAEFPKEGPSILRIQQVVRGDSAAYFCASSPRTDLAETQYFGPGTRLLVL.

As regards this clone: One end of the junction varies from germline; a read error may be responsible. V is TRBV2 and J is TRBJ2-5; a weak D match, TRBD1 (5 bases). Germline lookup yields CDR1 SNHLY and CDR2 FYNNEI. This CDR3 is 11 amino acids long. The CDR3 DNA follows: TGTGCCAGCAGTCACATCGGACACCCGAACTTC. Amino acid sequence: CASSHIGHPNF.

This clone is a singleton in its sample. The chain couples TRBV19 to TRBJ1-5; 9 nucleotides match TRBD1. After removal of 6 bases from V and 7 bases from J, the junction contained 4 bases not matched to a gene. CDR3 length: 13 residues. Germline CDR1 reads LNHDA; CDR2 reads SQIVND (reference sequence). This CDR3 is CASSWTGDQPQHF. The CDR3 coding sequence is TGTGCCAGTAGCTGGACAGGGGACCAGCCCCAGCATTTT. Full variable domain (missing parts from reference TRBV19 and TRBJ1-5): DGGITQSPKYLFRKEGQNVTLSCEQNLNHDAMYWYRQDPGQGLRLIYYSQIVNDFQKGDIAEGYSVSREKKESFPLTVTSAQKNPTAFYLCASSWTGDQPQHFGDGTRLSIL.

The chain uses TRBV27 and TRBJ2-5, with a tentative D call TRBD1 (5 bases). Trimming took 5 bases from V and 0 from J, leaving 7 bases between them. This CDR3 has 13 amino acids. Germline CDR1 MNHEY, CDR2 SMNVEV (reference sequence). The CDR3 here is CASSAGHQETQYF. The CDR3 bases are TGTGCCAGCAGTGCAGGGCACCAAGAGACCCAGTACTTC.

This chain uses TRBV5-4 with TRBJ1-1; tentatively, D is TRBD1 (6 bases). The V end lost 2 bases, the J end lost 1 base, and 9 bases lay between the germline ends. The CDR3 sequence is 14 residues long. CDR1 and CDR2 (germline): SGHNT, YYREEE (reference sequence). CDR3 sequence reads: CASSLGQTNTEAFF. The CDR3 DNA sequence: TGTGCCAGCAGCTTAGGACAGACGAACACTGAAGCTTTCTTT.

The V and J genes are TRBV4-1 and TRBJ2-7; 7 bases map to TRBD1. The V and J ends lost 1 base and 1 base, in that order; junction bases with no gene match: 4. The CDR3 spans 15 residues. Germline assignment: CDR1 MGHRA and CDR2 YSYEKL. CDR3 region: CASSQVSGQSYEQYF. DNA for the CDR3: TGCGCCAGCAGCCAAGTTTCGGGACAGTCCTACGAGCAGTACTTC.

V and J are TRBV11-3 and TRBJ2-2; TRBD2 matches at 10 bases. This CDR3 has 13 amino acids. Germline V gene sequence: CDR1 SGHNT, CDR2 YENEEA. V was clipped by 8 bases and J by 6 bases; unmatched bases: 3. CDR3 sequence (DNA): TGTGCCAGCGCCCTAGCGGGAGCCGGGGAGCTGTTTTTT. The encoded protein is CASALAGAGELFF.

This clone was seen only once. The chain is built from TRBV30 and TRBJ2-1, with 7 bases that match TRBD1. CDR3 length: 13 residues. Per the germline V gene, CDR1 is GTSNPN and CDR2 is SVGIG (reference sequence). V lost 1 base to trimming and J lost 8 bases; unmatched junction nucleotides: 5. The CDR3 nucleotides are TGTGCCTGGAGTGAGACAGGGTCGTATGAGCAGTTCTTC. It specifies CAWSETGSYEQFF.

The chain recombines TRBV7-2 with TRBJ1-1; TRBD1 matches 9 bases. This CDR3 spans 14 amino acids. CDR1 and CDR2 (germline): SGHTA, FQGNSA. Trimming removed 5 bases from V and 5 bases from J; junction bases left unmatched: 6. CDR3 DNA sequence: TGTGCCAGCAGCCCCCGACAGGGGGGAACTGAAGCTTTCTTT. Translating it yields CASSPRQGGTEAFF.

The CDR3 loop is CASSLQGNYYYYEQYF. In DNA, the CDR3 is TGTGCCAGCAGTTTACAGGGGAACTACTACTACTACGAGCAGTACTTC. The V call is TRBV7-9, the J call TRBJ2-7; 7 nucleotides match TRBD1. From germline, CDR1 is SEHNR and CDR2 FQNEAQ (reference sequence). V shed 6 bases, J shed 3 bases, and the junction held 14 bases outside the gene matches. The CDR3 loop spans 16 amino acids.